The clone carrying this TCR beta chain came up a few times. This specimen comes from a study of T cells after yellow fever vaccination. The authors made TCR cDNA by 5'RACE template switching, adding a universal primer site and UMIs. TCRdb reanalysed the 5' RACE reads using MiXCR and keeps one entry per CDR3 protein. The sample holds hundreds of thousands of distinct CDR3 sequences, approximately 12% seen once. The germline CDR1 and CDR2 sequences are MNHEY and SVGAGI. The CDR3 is 16 residues long. With 0 bases removed from V and 3 bases from J, the gap between germline ends came to 15 bases. Source: PBMCs, taken on the day of the yellow fever booster vaccination. This chain connects TRBV6-5 to TRBJ2-7; the D gene could be TRBD1 or TRBD2 (5 bases each). The receptor was derived from a man aged 30-40 years who received the YFV17D yellow fever vaccine. CDR3 nucleotide sequence: TGTGCCAGCAGTTACTCGATGGGACCGAAACACTACGAGCAGTACTTC. Encoded protein: CASSYSMGPKHYEQYF.